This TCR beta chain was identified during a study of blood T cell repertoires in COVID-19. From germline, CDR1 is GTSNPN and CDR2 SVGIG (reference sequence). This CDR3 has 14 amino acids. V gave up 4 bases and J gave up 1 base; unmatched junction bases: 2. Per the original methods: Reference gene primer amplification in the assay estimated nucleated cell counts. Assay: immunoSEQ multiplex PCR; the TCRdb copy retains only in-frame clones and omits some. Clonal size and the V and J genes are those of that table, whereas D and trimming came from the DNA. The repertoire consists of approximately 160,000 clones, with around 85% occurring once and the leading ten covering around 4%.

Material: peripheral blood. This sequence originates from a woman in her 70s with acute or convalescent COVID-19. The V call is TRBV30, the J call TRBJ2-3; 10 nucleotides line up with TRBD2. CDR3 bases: TGTGCCTGGACCCTAGCGGGGGGCACAGATACGCAGTATTTT. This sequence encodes CAWTLAGGTDTQYF.